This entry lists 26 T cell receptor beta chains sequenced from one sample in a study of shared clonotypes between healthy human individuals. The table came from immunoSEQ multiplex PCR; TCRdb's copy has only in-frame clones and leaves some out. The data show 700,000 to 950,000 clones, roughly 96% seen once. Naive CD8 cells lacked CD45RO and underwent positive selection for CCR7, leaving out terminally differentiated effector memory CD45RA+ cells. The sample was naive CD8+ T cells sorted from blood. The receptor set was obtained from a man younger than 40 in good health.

CDR3 loop: CASSSRGYGYTF. CDR3 bases: TGCGCCAGCAGTAGCCGAGGGTATGGCTACACCTTC. This rearrangement joins TRBV10-2 to TRBJ1-2, with D unresolved. V was trimmed by 5 bases and J by 5 bases, leaving 9 bases between them. Looked up from germline, CDR1 is WSHSY and CDR2 is SAAADI. The CDR3 has 12 amino acids.

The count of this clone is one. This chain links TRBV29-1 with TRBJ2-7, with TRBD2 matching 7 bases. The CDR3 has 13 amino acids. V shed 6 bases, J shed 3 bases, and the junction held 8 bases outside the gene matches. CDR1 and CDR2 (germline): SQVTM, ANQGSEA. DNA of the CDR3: TGCAGCGTCCGGACTAGTCAGGACTACGAGCAGTACTTC. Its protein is CSVRTSQDYEQYF.

CDR3 sequence reads: CASSLSASGYNEQFF. CDR3 DNA sequence: TGTGCCAGCAGTTTATCGGCTAGCGGGTACAATGAGCAGTTCTTC. The chain recombines TRBV27 with TRBJ2-1, with 8 positions matching TRBD2. The J segment lost 4 bases and the V segment lost 0 bases, leaving 2 bases of the junction unmatched. Germline V lookup: CDR1 MNHEY, CDR2 SMNVEV (reference sequence). This CDR3 spans 15 amino acids.

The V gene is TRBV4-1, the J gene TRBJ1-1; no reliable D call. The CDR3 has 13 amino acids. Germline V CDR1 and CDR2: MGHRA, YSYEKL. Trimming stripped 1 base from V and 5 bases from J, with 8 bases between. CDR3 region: CASSQVQDTEAFF. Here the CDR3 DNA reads TGCGCCAGCAGCCAAGTTCAGGATACTGAAGCTTTCTTT.

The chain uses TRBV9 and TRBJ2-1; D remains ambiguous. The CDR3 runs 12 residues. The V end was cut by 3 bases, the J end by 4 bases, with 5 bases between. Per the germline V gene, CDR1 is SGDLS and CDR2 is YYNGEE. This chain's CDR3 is CASSGVYNEQFF. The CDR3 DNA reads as TGTGCCAGCAGCGGCGTATACAATGAGCAGTTCTTC.

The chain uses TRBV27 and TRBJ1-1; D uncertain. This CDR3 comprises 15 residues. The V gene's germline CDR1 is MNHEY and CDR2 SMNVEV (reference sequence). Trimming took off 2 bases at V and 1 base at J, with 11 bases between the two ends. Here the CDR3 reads CASSLQSLTNTEAFF. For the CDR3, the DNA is TGTGCCAGCAGTTTACAAAGCCTTACGAACACTGAAGCTTTCTTT.

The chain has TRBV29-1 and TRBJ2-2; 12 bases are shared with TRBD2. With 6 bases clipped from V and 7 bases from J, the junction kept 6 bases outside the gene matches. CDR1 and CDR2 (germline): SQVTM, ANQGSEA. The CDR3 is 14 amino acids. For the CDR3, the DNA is TGCAGCGTCTACGGACTAGCGGGAATCGGGGAGCTGTTTTTT. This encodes CSVYGLAGIGELFF.

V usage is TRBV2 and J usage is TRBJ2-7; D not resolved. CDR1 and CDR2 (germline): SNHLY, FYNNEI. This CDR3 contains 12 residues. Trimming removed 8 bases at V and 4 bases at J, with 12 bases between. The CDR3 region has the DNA TGTGCCAGCTGGCCCCTAAGTTACGAGCAGTACTTC. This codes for CASWPLSYEQYF.

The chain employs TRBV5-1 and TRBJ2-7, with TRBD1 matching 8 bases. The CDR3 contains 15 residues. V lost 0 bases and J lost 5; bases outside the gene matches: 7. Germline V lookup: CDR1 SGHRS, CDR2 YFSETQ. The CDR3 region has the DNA TGCGCCAGCAGCTTGGAGTCCAGGGGGCCGGACGAGCAGTACTTC. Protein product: CASSLESRGPDEQYF.

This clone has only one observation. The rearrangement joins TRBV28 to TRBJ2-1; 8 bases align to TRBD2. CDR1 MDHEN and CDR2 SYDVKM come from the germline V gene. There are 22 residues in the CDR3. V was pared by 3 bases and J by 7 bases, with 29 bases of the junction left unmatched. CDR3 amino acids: CASSLGLFGDTGLGLAHNEQFF. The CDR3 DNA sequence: TGTGCCAGCAGTTTGGGTTTATTCGGGGATACCGGTCTAGGACTAGCACATAATGAGCAGTTCTTC.

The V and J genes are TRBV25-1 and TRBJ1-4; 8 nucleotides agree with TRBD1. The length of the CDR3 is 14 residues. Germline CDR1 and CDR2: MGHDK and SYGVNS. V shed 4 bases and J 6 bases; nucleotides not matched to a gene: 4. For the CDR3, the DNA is TGTGCCAGCAGTGTTCAGGGGGCGCATGAAAAACTGTTTTTT. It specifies CASSVQGAHEKLFF.

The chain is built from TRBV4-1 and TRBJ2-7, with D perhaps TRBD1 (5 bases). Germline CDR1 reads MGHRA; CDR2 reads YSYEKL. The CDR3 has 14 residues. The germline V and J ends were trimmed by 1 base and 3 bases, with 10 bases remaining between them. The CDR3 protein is CASSQVPGIYEQYF. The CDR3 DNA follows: TGCGCCAGCAGCCAAGTACCAGGGATCTACGAGCAGTACTTC.

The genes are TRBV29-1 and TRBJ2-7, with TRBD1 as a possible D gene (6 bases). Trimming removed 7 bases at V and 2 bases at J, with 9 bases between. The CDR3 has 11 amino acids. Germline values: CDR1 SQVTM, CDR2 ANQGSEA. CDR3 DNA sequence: TGCAGCGCGGACAGCCCCTACGAGCAGTACTTC. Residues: CSADSPYEQYF.

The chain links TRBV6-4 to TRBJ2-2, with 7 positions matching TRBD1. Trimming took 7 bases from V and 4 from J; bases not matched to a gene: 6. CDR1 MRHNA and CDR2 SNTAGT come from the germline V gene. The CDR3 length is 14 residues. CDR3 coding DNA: TGTGCCAGCACCCGGGACAGTGGCACCGGGGAGCTGTTTTTT. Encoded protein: CASTRDSGTGELFF.

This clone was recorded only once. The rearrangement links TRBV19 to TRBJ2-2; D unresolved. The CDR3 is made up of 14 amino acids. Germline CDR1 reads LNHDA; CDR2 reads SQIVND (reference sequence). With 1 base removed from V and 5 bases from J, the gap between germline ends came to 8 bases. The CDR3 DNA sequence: TGTGCCAGTAGTATAGTGGCAAAAACCGGGGAGCTGTTTTTT. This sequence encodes CASSIVAKTGELFF.

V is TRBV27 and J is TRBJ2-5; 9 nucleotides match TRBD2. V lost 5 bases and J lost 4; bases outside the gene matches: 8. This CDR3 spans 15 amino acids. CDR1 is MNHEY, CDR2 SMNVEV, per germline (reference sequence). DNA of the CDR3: TGTGCCAGCAGTGGAGCGGGAGGATGGGCAGAGACCCAGTACTTC. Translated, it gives CASSGAGGWAETQYF.

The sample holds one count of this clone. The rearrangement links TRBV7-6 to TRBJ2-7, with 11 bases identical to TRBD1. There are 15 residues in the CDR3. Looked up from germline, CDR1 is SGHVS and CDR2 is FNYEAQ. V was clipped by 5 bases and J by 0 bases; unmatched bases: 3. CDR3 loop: CASSQGTGGSYEQYF. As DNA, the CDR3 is TGTGCCAGCAGCCAAGGGACAGGGGGCTCCTACGAGCAGTACTTC.

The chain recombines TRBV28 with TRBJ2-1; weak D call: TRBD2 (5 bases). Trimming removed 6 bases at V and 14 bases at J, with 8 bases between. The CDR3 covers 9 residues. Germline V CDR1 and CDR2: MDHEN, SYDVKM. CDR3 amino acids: CASRRVEFF. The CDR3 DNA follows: TGTGCCAGCAGGAGGGTAGAGTTCTTC.

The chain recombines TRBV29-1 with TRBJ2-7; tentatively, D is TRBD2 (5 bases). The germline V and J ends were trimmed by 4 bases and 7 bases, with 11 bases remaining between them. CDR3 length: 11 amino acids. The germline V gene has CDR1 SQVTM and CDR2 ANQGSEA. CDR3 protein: CSVAQTNEQYF. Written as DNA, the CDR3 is TGCAGCGTTGCACAGACTAATGAGCAGTACTTC.

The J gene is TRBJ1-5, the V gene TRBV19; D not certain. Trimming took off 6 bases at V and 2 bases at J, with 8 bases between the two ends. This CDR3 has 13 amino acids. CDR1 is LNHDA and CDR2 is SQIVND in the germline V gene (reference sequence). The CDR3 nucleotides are TGTGCCAGTAGCCCCCAAGGCAATCAGCCCCAGCATTTT. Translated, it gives CASSPQGNQPQHF.

The CDR3 DNA follows: TGCAGCGTTGAAGCAGGGGGATCCGGGGAGCTGTTTTTT. Residues: CSVEAGGSGELFF. The chain links TRBV29-1 to TRBJ2-2, with 7 positions matching TRBD1. CDR3 size: 13 residues. Germline V gene data show CDR1 as SQVTM and CDR2 as ANQGSEA. Losses at the gene ends were 1 base for V and 6 bases for J; bases not matched to a gene: 2.

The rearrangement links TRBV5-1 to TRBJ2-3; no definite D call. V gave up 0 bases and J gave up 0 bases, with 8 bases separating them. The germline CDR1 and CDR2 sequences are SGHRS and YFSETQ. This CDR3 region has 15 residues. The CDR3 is CASSLGLDSTDTQYF. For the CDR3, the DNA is TGCGCCAGCAGCTTGGGCCTAGACAGCACAGATACGCAGTATTTT.

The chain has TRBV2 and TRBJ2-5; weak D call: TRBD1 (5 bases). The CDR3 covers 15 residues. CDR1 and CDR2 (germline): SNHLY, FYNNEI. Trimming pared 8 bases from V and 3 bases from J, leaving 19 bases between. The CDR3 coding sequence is TGTGCCAGCTCACAAATTGACAGAAGAGAAGAGACCCAGTACTTC. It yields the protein CASSQIDRREETQYF.

CDR3 nucleotides: TGTGCCAGCAGTTACCTACACACCTACGAGCAGTACTTC. This gives the protein CASSYLHTYEQYF. The chain employs TRBV6-5 and TRBJ2-7; no clear D gene. This CDR3 has 13 amino acids. Deletions cut 2 bases from V and 2 bases from J, with 7 bases between. CDR1 and CDR2 (germline): MNHEY, SVGAGI.

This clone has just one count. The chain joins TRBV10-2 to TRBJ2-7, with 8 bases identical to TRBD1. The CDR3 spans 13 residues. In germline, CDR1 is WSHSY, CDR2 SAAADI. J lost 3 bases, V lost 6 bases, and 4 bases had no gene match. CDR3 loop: CASSVTGVYEQYF. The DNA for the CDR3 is TGCGCCAGCAGCGTGACAGGGGTCTACGAGCAGTACTTC.

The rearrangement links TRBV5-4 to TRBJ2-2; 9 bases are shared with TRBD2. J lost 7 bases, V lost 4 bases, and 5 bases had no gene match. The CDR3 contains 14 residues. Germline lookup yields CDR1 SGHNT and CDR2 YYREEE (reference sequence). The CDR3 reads CASSATSGFGELFF. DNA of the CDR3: TGTGCCAGCAGCGCCACTAGCGGGTTCGGGGAGCTGTTTTTT.